These 10 T cell receptor beta chains originate from one sample sequenced in a study of response to subunit inactivated influenza vaccine. MiXCR was run by TCRdb on the RT-PCR reads, yielding one entry per CDR3 protein. The repertoire has fewer than 600,000 distinct CDR3 sequences, around 7.7% of them found once; the top ten carry about an eighth. This specimen consisted of PBMCs from blood, obtained about 24 months after vaccination. The receptors here all came from a man aged 50 to 75 who received an inactivated influenza vaccine.

CDR3 loop: CSVARGQGTYEQYF. The CDR3 bases are TGCAGCGTGGCAAGGGGACAGGGTACCTACGAGCAGTACTTC. The chain couples TRBV29-1 to TRBJ2-7; the match to TRBD1 covers 9 bases. This CDR3 region has 14 residues. CDR1 and CDR2 (germline): SQVTM, ANQGSEA. V shed 6 bases and J 2 bases; nucleotides not matched to a gene: 8.

The chain carries TRBV20-1 and TRBJ1-2; TRBD1 matches 10 bases. Germline V gene data show CDR1 as DFQATT and CDR2 as SNEGSKA (reference sequence). The CDR3 has 11 amino acids. The CDR3 is CRLDRGVGYTF. The CDR3, as DNA: TGCAGGCTGGACAGGGGGGTCGGCTACACCTTC.

Only a few counts were recorded for this clonotype. The chain uses TRBV20-1 and TRBJ2-3; a weak D match, TRBD2 (6 bases). V lost 3 bases to trimming and J lost 5 bases, with 18 bases between them. CDR1 and CDR2 from the germline V gene are DFQATT and SNEGSKA (reference sequence). CDR3 length equals 15 residues. The CDR3 loop is CSARLLAPLKDTQYF. CDR3 nucleotide sequence: TGCAGTGCTAGGCTTCTAGCGCCCCTCAAAGATACGCAGTATTTT.

This clonotype came up a few times. The V and J genes are TRBV24-1 and TRBJ1-1, with 8 positions matching TRBD1. This CDR3 comprises 13 residues. Germline V lookup: CDR1 KGHDR, CDR2 SFDVKD. After removal of 4 bases from V and 5 bases from J, the junction contained 2 bases not matched to a gene. The CDR3 nucleotides read TGTGCCACCAGTGACTGGACAGGGACTGAAGCTTTCTTT. Its translation is CATSDWTGTEAFF.

This clonotype was counted a few times. The chain's CDR3 is CASSLSGPGTDYEQYF. In DNA, the CDR3 is TGTGCCAGCAGCTTATCCGGCCCCGGGACGGACTACGAGCAGTACTTC. The chain combines TRBV7-9 with TRBJ2-7, with D possibly called TRBD1 or TRBD2 (5 bases each). Germline values: CDR1 SEHNR, CDR2 FQNEAQ (reference sequence). The V gene lost 2 bases and the J gene lost 3 bases, with 17 bases spanning the gap. CDR3 length: 16 amino acids.

The chain recombines TRBV28 with TRBJ1-6; D is unresolved. Trimming pared 2 bases from V and 1 base from J, leaving 27 bases between. In germline, CDR1 is MDHEN, CDR2 SYDVKM. This CDR3 region has 22 residues. For the CDR3, the DNA is TGTGCCAGCAGTTTAAGCCCGGAACAGAAATTACTTAGCTGGTCCTATAATTCACCCCTCCACTTT. It yields the protein CASSLSPEQKLLSWSYNSPLHF.

The J gene is TRBJ2-2, the V gene TRBV18; 7 positions agree with TRBD1. Trimming cost V 4 bases and J 0 bases; bases outside gene matches: 11. The CDR3 consists of 18 residues. Per germline, CDR1 KGHSH and CDR2 LQKENI. The CDR3 here is CASSRNTGAVANTGELFF. CDR3 DNA sequence: TGTGCCAGCTCACGGAATACAGGGGCAGTCGCGAACACCGGGGAGCTGTTTTTT.

J is TRBJ2-7 and V is TRBV4-2; TRBD2 matches at 13 bases. The germline gives CDR1 LGHNA, CDR2 YNFKEQ. V lost 4 bases to trimming and J lost 4 bases; unmatched junction nucleotides: 4. CDR3 size: 15 residues. Written as DNA, the CDR3 is TGTGCCAGCAGCCCCTGGACTAGCGGGAGATACGAGCAGTACTTC. This gives the protein CASSPWTSGRYEQYF.

Many counts were recorded for this clonotype. This rearrangement joins TRBV7-9 to TRBJ1-4, with 7 nucleotides matching TRBD1. There are 15 residues in the CDR3. With 0 bases clipped from V and 8 bases from J, the junction kept 6 bases outside the gene matches. CDR1 and CDR2 from the germline V gene are SEHNR and FQNEAQ (reference sequence). The CDR3 protein is CASSLAEVTGEKLFF. The CDR3 DNA reads as TGTGCCAGCAGCTTAGCTGAGGTGACAGGGGAAAAACTGTTTTTT. Looking up the rest from reference TRBV7-9 and TRBJ1-4 gives the full variable domain: DTGVSQNPRHKITKRGQNVTFRCDPISEHNRLYWYRQTLGQGPEFLTYFQNEAQLEKSRLLSDRFSAERPKGSFSTLEIQRTEQGDSAMYLCASSLAEVTGEKLFFGSGTQLSVL.

Only a few counts were recorded for this clonotype. The chain has TRBV28 and TRBJ1-5; D possibly corresponds to TRBD1 (6 bases). Trimming pared 10 bases from V and 2 bases from J, leaving 15 bases between. Germline V gene data show CDR1 as MDHEN and CDR2 as SYDVKM. The CDR3 is 14 amino acids. Written as DNA, the CDR3 is TGTGCCACGGGGGGGGGCGCGGGCAATCAGCCCCAGCATTTT. It translates to CATGGGAGNQPQHF.